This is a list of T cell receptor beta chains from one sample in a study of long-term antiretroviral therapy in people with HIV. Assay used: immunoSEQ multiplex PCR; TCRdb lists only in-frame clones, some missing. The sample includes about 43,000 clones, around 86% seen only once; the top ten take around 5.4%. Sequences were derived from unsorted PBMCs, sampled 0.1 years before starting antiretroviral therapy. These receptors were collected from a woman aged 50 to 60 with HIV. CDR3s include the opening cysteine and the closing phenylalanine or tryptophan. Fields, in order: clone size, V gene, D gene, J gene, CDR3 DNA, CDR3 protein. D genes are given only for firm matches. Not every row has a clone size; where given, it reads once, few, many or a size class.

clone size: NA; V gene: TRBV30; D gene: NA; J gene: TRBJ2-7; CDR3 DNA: TGTGCCTGGAGTGGGGTTCAGGGATTATCCTACGAGCAGTACTTC; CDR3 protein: CAWSGVQGLSYEQYF
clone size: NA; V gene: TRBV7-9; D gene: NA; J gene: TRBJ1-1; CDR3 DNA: TGTGCCAGCAGCACCCGAATGGAGGTCGGTGAAGCTTTCTTT; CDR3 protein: CASSTRMEVGEAFF
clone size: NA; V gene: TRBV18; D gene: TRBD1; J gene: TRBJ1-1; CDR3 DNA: TGTGCCAGCTCACAGGGACAGGGGGTCACTGAAGCTTTCTTT; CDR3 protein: CASSQGQGVTEAFF
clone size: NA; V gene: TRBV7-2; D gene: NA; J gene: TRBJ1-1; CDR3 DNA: TGTGCCAGCAGCTTAGGGGGGACAACGGAAGCTTTCTTT; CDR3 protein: CASSLGGTTEAFF
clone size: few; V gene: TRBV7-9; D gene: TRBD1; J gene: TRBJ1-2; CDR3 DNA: TGTGCCAGCAGAACGACAGGGGGCGGTGGTGGCTACACCTTC; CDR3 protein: CASRTTGGGGGYTF
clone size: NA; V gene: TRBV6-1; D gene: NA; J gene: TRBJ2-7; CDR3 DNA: TGTGCCAGCAGTGAATGGACCTCCTACGAGCAGTACTTC; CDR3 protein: CASSEWTSYEQYF
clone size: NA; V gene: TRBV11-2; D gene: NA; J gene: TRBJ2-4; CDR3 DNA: TGTGCCAGCAGCCCGAGATTAGCCAAAAACATTCAGTACTTC; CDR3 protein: CASSPRLAKNIQYF
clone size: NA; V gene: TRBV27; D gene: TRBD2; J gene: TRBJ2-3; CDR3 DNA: TGTGCCAGCAAGTTGGGGGGGGTTATAGATACGCAGTATTTT; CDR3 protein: CASKLGGVIDTQYF
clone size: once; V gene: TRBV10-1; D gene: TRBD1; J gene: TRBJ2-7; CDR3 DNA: TGCGCCAGCAGTGAGACGGGACAGGGGCCTCTATCACCCGAGCAGTACTTC; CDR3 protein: CASSETGQGPLSPEQYF
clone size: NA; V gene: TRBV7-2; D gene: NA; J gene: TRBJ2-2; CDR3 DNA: TGTGCCAGCAGGCCCAGAATGGCGGCCGGGGAGCTGTTTTTT; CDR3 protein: CASRPRMAAGELFF
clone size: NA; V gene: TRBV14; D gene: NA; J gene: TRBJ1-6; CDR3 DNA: TGTGCCAGCAGCCAAGACACCCTCATAGGAGTTAGTTCACCCCTCCACTTT; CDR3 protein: CASSQDTLIGVSSPLHF
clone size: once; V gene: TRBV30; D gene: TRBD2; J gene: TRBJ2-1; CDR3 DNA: TGTGCCTGGAGGGAGAAGCGGGGTTATGAGCAGTTCTTC; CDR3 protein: CAWREKRGYEQFF
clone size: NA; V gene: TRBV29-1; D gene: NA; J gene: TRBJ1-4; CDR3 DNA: TGCAGCGCCGGAGGGATTGCTAATGAAAAACTGTTTTTT; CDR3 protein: CSAGGIANEKLFF
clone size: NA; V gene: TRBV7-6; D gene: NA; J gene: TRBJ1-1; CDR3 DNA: TGTGCCAGCAGCACTTCAGGGGACACTGAAGCTTTCTTT; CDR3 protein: CASSTSGDTEAFF
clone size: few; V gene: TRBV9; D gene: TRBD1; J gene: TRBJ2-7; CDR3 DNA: TGTGCCAGCAGCGTAGCGACAGGGGAAGTTTACGAGCAGTACTTC; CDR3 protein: CASSVATGEVYEQYF
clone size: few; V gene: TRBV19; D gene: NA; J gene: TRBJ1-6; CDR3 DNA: TGTGCCAGTAGTTCGGGCCCAACGGCTAATTCACCCCTCCACTTT; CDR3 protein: CASSSGPTANSPLHF
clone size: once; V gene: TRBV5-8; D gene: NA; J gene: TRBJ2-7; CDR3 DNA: TGTGCCAGCAGCCGACTGTTAAGCTGGCAGGGATCCTACGAGCAGTACTTC; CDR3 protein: CASSRLLSWQGSYEQYF
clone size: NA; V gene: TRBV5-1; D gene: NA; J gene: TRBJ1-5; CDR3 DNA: TGCGCCAGCAGCTTGAGTCCGGGGGCGCAGGATCAGCCCCAGCATTTT; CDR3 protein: CASSLSPGAQDQPQHF
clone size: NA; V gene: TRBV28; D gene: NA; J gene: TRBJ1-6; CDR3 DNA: TGTGCCAGCAGCCGCCTCGATCTCAGCATTAATTCACCCCTCCACTTT; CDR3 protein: CASSRLDLSINSPLHF
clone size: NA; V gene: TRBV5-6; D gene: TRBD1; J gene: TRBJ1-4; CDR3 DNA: TGTGCCAGCAGCACGGACAGGGCTGGGAATGAAAAACTGTTTTTT; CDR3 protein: CASSTDRAGNEKLFF
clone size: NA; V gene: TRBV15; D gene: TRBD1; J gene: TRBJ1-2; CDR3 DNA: TGTGCCACCAGCAGAGATCTACCCAATCCGGGACAGAACTATGGCTACACCTTC; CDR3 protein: CATSRDLPNPGQNYGYTF
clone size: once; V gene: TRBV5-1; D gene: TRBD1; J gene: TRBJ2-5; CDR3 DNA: TGCGCCAGCAGCTCGTTCGGACAGGGACGGTTAGAGACCCAGTACTTC; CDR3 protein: CASSSFGQGRLETQYF
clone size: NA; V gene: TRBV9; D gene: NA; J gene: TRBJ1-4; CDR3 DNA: TGTGCCAGCAGCGTAGGGGCAGGGACTACTAATGAAAAACTGTTTTTT; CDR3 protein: CASSVGAGTTNEKLFF
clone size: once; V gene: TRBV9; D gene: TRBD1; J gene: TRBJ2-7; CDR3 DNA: TGTGCCAGCGGGGACAGGGACTACGAGCAGTACTTC; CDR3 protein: CASGDRDYEQYF
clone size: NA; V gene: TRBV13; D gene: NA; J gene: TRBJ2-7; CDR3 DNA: TGTGCCAGCAGCTTAGGTCCGGTCACCTACGAGCAGTACTTC; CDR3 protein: CASSLGPVTYEQYF
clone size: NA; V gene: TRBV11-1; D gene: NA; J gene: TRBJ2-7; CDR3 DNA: TGTGCCAGCAGCTGGCACCCGGGCCTCTCCTACGAGCAGTACTTC; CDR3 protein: CASSWHPGLSYEQYF
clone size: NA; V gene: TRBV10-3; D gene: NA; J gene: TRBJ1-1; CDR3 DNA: TGTGCCATCAGTGGGACCGCCGCGGACACTGAAGCTTTCTTT; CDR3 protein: CAISGTAADTEAFF
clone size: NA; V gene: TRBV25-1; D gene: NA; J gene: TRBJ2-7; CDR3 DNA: TGTGCCAGCAGTGAAAACTACGAGCAGTACTTC; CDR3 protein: CASSENYEQYF
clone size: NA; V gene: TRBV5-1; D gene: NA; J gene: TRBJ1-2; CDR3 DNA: TGCGCCAGCAGCAACCAACAGGGTGACTATGGCTACACCTTC; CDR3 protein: CASSNQQGDYGYTF
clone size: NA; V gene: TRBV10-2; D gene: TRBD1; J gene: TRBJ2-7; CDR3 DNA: TGCGCCAGCAGTGCAACAGGGGTCACCTACGAGCAGTACTTC; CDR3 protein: CASSATGVTYEQYF
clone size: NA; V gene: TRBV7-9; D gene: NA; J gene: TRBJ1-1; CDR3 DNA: TGTGCCAGCAGCTCCAGGGGTGAAGCTTTCTTT; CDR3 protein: CASSSRGEAFF
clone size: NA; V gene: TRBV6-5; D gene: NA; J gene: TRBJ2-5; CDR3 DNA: TGTGCCAGCAGGGCCAAGCGCAGGGGCCAAGAGACCCAGTACTTC; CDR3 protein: CASRAKRRGQETQYF
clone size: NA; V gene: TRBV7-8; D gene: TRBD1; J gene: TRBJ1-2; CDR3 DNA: TGTGCCAGCAGCTTACGGGGGACAGGGGGCCTTGTAAACTATGGCTACACCTTC; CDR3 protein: CASSLRGTGGLVNYGYTF
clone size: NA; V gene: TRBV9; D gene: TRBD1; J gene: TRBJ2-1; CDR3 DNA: TGTGCCAGCAGCGTAGAAAGAGGGGGACAGGGTTTGGGTGAGCAGTTCTTC; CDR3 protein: CASSVERGGQGLGEQFF
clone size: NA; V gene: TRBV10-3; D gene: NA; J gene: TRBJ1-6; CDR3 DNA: TGTGCCATCAGTGAGGCGGGGGATAATTCACCCCTCCACTTT; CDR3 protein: CAISEAGDNSPLHF
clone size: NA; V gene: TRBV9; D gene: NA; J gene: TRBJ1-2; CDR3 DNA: TGTGCCAGCAGCGACCGGATCAGTGGCTACACCTTC; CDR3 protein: CASSDRISGYTF
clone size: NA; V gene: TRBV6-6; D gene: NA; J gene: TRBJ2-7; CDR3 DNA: TGTGCCAGCCGGGACTCCGGGGAGGACGAGCAGTACTTC; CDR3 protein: CASRDSGEDEQYF
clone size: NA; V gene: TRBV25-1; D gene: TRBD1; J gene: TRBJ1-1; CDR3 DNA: TGTGCCAGCAGTGAGGGGAGGGGGCCTCGTAGGGCTGAAGCTTTCTTT; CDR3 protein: CASSEGRGPRRAEAFF